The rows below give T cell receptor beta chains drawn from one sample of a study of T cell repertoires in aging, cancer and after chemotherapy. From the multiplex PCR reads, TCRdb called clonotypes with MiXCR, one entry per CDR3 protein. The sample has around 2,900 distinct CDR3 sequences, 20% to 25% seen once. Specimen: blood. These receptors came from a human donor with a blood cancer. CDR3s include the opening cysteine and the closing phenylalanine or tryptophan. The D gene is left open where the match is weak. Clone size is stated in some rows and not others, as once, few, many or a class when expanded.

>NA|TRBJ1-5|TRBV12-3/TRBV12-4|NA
TGTGCCAGCAGTTATCACAATAGCAATCAGCCCCAGCATTTT
CASSYHNSNQPQHF
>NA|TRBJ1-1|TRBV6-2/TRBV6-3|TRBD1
TGTGCCAGCAGTCACCGGGACAGGTCCTTTGAAGCTTTCTTT
CASSHRDRSFEAFF
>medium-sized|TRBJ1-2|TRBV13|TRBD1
TGTGCCAGCAGCTTAACAGGGGCTTATGGCTACACCTTC
CASSLTGAYGYTF
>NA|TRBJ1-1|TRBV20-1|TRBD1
TGCAGTGCTAGATCCGTGACAGGGGTGAGAACTGAAGCTTTCTTT
CSARSVTGVRTEAFF
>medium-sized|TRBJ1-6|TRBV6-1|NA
TGTGCCAGCAGTGAAGTCCCGACCCTAAGCAATTCACCCCTCCACTTT
CASSEVPTLSNSPLHF
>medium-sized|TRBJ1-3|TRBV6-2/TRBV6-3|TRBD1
TGTGCCAGCAGAAGGACAGGGACCTTATCTGGAAACACCATATATTTT
CASRRTGTLSGNTIYF
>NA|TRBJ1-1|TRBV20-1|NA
TGCAGTGCCCTTCCGGGTTCTAGCACTGAAGCTTTCTTT
CSALPGSSTEAFF
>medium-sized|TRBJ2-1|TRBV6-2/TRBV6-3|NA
TGTGCCAGCAGTTACTGGTCTCCTCTCAATGAGCAGTTCTTC
CASSYWSPLNEQFF
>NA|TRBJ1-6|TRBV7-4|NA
TGTGCCAGCAGCTTAATCTCCAGGGGAGAGGGGTCACCCCTCCACTTT
CASSLISRGEGSPLHF
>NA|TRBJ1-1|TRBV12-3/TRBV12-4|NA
TGTGCCAGCAGTCTCCCCGGGCCGGCTTGCGCTTTCTTT
CASSLPGPACAFF
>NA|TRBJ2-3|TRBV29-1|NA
TGCAGCGTTGATAAGGGGACGGGCACAGATACGCAGTATTTT
CSVDKGTGTDTQYF
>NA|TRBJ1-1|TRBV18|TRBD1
TGTGCCAACTCACCCGTCAGGGGGCCTGGCGAAGCTTTCTTT
CANSPVRGPGEAFF
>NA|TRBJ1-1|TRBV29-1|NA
TGCAGCGGGGGGGCGTTATTTACTGAAGCTTTCTTT
CSGGALFTEAFF
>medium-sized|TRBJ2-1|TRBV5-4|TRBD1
TGTGCCAGCAGCTTGGGGACAGGGGGCTACAATGAGCAGTTCTTC
CASSLGTGGYNEQFF
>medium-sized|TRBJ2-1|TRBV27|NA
TGTGCCAGCAGTTTATCAGGACTCCCACGGAATGAGCAGTTCTTC
CASSLSGLPRNEQFF
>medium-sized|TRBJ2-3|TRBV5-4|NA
TGTGCCAGCAGCGTGGTAGCGGCAGATACGCAGTATTTT
CASSVVAADTQYF
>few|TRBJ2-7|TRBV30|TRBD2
TGTGCCTGGAGTGTACAAGCGGGGGTCTCCTACGAGCAGTACTTC
CAWSVQAGVSYEQYF
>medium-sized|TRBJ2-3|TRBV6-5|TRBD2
TGTGCCACCGGCACCGGGAGGGCAAAAGATACGCAGTATTTT
CATGTGRAKDTQYF